The next 31 T cell receptor beta chains were all read from a single sample in a study of CD8+ T cells in alopecia areata. RNA was isolated and reverse transcribed to cDNA, the sequencing template. Profiling relied on immunoSEQ multiplex PCR, and the TCRdb table lists in-frame clones only, not all of them. The table has 150,000 to 200,000 clones, around 54% seen once. Sequenced sample: CD4+ T cells sorted from blood. These receptors all stem from a human donor in good health.

This clone was found a few times. The chain joins TRBV5-1 to TRBJ2-1; 9 bases map to TRBD2. Germline CDR1 and CDR2: SGHRS and YFSETQ. Losses at the gene ends were 2 bases for V and 5 bases for J; bases not matched to a gene: 8. The CDR3 is made up of 16 amino acids. CDR3 DNA: TGCGCCAGCAGCTTCATAGCGGGAGTGGGGGACAATGAGCAGTTCTTC. Translated, it gives CASSFIAGVGDNEQFF. The entire variable domain, with the rest obtained from reference TRBV5-1 and TRBJ2-1, is as follows: KAGVTQTPRYLIKTRGQQVTLSCSPISGHRSVSWYQQTPGQGLQFLFEYFSETQRNKGNFPGRFSGRQFSNSRSEMNVSTLELGDSALYLCASSFIAGVGDNEQFFGPGTRLTVL.

The genes are TRBV10-3 and TRBJ2-7; maybe TRBD2 (5 bases). Germline loops: CDR1 ENHRY, CDR2 SYGVKD. V was clipped by 3 bases and J by 2 bases, with 17 bases between them. This CDR3 comprises 16 residues. The CDR3 is CAISDPQAGTAYEQYF. CDR3 in DNA: TGTGCCATCAGTGATCCCCAGGCGGGCACTGCCTACGAGCAGTACTTC.

This clone appeared once. The CDR3 region has the DNA TGCAGCGTTGGACAGGGTATGGCAGATACGCAGTATTTT. Protein: CSVGQGMADTQYF. This chain joins TRBV29-1 and TRBJ2-3; 7 bases align to TRBD1. V gave up 4 bases and J gave up 4 bases; unmatched junction bases: 5. The germline CDR1 and CDR2 sequences are SQVTM and ANQGSEA. The CDR3 is made up of 13 amino acids.

The chain recombines TRBV14 with TRBJ1-5; D not resolved. Trimming shortened V by 5 bases and J by 7 bases, and 12 bases separated the two germline ends. The germline V gene has CDR1 SGHDN and CDR2 FVKESK. This CDR3 is built from 13 residues. For the CDR3, the DNA is TGTGCCAGCAGCGCGGTTGATGGGCAGCCCCAGCATTTT. This gives the protein CASSAVDGQPQHF.

The chain recombines TRBV19 with TRBJ2-7; tentative D call: TRBD2 (5 bases). This CDR3 spans 14 amino acids. V lost 5 bases, J lost 6 bases, and 17 bases lay in between. Germline CDR1 is LNHDA and CDR2 is SQIVND (reference sequence). The CDR3 DNA follows: TGTGCCAGTAGTCCTCGGAGTTTCGGAGGCGAGCAGTACTTC. It specifies CASSPRSFGGEQYF.

This rearrangement joins TRBV29-1 to TRBJ1-1; TRBD1 is a possible D gene (5 bases). CDR1 is SQVTM and CDR2 is ANQGSEA in the germline V gene. The CDR3 runs to 14 residues. V lost 5 bases and J lost 0, with 13 bases in between. The CDR3 region is CSVQPGGVNTEAFF. As DNA, the CDR3 is TGCAGCGTTCAACCCGGGGGGGTGAACACTGAAGCTTTCTTT.

The genes are TRBV7-8 and TRBJ2-7; possible D gene TRBD2, 5 bases. The CDR3 has 13 residues. CDR1 SGHVS and CDR2 FQNEAQ come from the germline V gene. V lost 6 bases, J lost 9 bases, and 18 bases lay in between. CDR3 sequence reads: CASRLTGGGGQYF. The CDR3 DNA follows: TGTGCCAGCAGACTTACTGGCGGAGGCGGGCAGTACTTC.

The CDR3 DNA follows: TGTGCCAGCAGGAATCAGGGCCAGGGATACACAGATACGCAGTATTTT. This gives the protein CASRNQGQGYTDTQYF. The genes are TRBV11-2 and TRBJ2-3, with a weak D call TRBD1 (5 bases). This CDR3 is 16 amino acids long. The V end lost 6 bases, the J end lost 2 bases, and 18 bases lay between the germline ends. Per germline, CDR1 SGHAT and CDR2 FQNNGV.

This chain connects TRBV30 to TRBJ1-1; D remains ambiguous. CDR3 length: 13 amino acids. Per the germline V gene, CDR1 is GTSNPN and CDR2 is SVGIG (reference sequence). Trimming left V 0 bases short and J 6 bases short, with 11 bases between. The CDR3 reads CAWSVERVPEAFF. The CDR3 DNA is TGTGCCTGGAGTGTAGAGAGGGTCCCTGAAGCTTTCTTT.

The chain couples TRBV6-5 to TRBJ1-2; D ambiguous. CDR3 length: 12 residues. V lost 1 base and J lost 6, with 6 bases in between. CDR1 is MNHEY, CDR2 SVGAGI, per germline. The CDR3 bases are TGTGCCAGCAGTTACTGGGGAGATGGCTACACCTTC. Protein product: CASSYWGDGYTF.

This clone was observed a few times. The same CDR3 also results from other DNA sequences found in this sample. This chain uses TRBV2 with TRBJ2-5; D gene ambiguous. Germline CDR1 and CDR2: SNHLY and FYNNEI. The germline V and J ends were trimmed by 3 bases and 5 bases, with 4 bases remaining between them. The CDR3 contains 11 residues. CDR3 nucleotide sequence: TGTGCCAGCAGTGAGGAGGAGACCCAGTACTTC. Its protein is CASSEEETQYF.

The chain uses TRBV20-1 and TRBJ2-7, with D uncertain. This CDR3 is 11 amino acids long. Trimming took off 6 bases at V and 3 bases at J, with 9 bases between the two ends. Per germline, CDR1 DFQATT and CDR2 SNEGSKA (reference sequence). CDR3 sequence (DNA): TGCAGTGCCGTTAACCGCTACGAGCAGTACTTC. This codes for CSAVNRYEQYF.

This chain links TRBV29-1 with TRBJ1-1; D not certain. The germline CDR1 and CDR2 sequences are SQVTM and ANQGSEA. The CDR3 is made up of 14 amino acids. The ends were cut back, 0 bases at V and 6 bases at J, with 14 bases in the middle. In DNA form, the CDR3 reads TGCAGCGTTGAAGAGGGTAAGGGTAGTGCTGAAGCTTTCTTT. Its protein is CSVEEGKGSAEAFF.

V and J are TRBV28 and TRBJ2-3; TRBD1 might be the D (5 bases). V shed 6 bases and J shed 1 base, with 14 bases lying between them. CDR1 MDHEN and CDR2 SYDVKM come from the germline V gene. The CDR3 is made up of 15 amino acids. The CDR3 nucleotides are TGTGCCAGCAGCCCTTCCGGCAGGGGCACAGATACGCAGTATTTT. This codes for CASSPSGRGTDTQYF.

CDR3 DNA sequence: TGTGCCAGCAGCTTCGAGGGGGCGATCGGGATCCAGTACTTC. It specifies CASSFEGAIGIQYF. The V gene is TRBV7-9, the J gene TRBJ2-4, with 7 bases lining up with TRBD1. V shed 3 bases, J shed 13 bases, and the junction held 12 bases outside the gene matches. The CDR3 has 14 amino acids. Per germline, CDR1 SEHNR and CDR2 FQNEAQ (reference sequence). Looking up the rest from reference TRBV7-9 and TRBJ2-4 gives the full variable domain: DTGVSQNPRHKITKRGQNVTFRCDPISEHNRLYWYRQTLGQGPEFLTYFQNEAQLEKSRLLSDRFSAERPKGSFSTLEIQRTEQGDSAMYLCASSFEGAIGIQYFGAGTRLSVL.

The V and J genes are TRBV30 and TRBJ2-1, with a possible D match to TRBD2 (6 bases). This CDR3 has 14 amino acids. Per germline, CDR1 GTSNPN and CDR2 SVGIG (reference sequence). V was trimmed by 0 bases and J by 3 bases, leaving 9 bases between them. For the CDR3, the DNA is TGTGCCTGGAGTGTCGGGAGTCTCTACAATGAGCAGTTCTTC. This sequence encodes CAWSVGSLYNEQFF.

This clone occurred a few times. This chain uses TRBV2 with TRBJ1-2, with TRBD1 as a possible D gene (6 bases). CDR3 length equals 11 residues. The V gene's germline CDR1 is SNHLY and CDR2 FYNNEI. V was cut by 8 bases and J by 8 bases, with 12 bases left in between. CDR3 in amino acids: CASHGTHGYTF. The CDR3 DNA reads TGTGCCAGCCACGGGACACACGGCTACACCTTC. Variable domain in full (rest from reference TRBV2 and TRBJ1-2): EPEVTQTPSHQVTQMGQEVILRCVPISNHLYFYWYRQILGQKVEFLVSFYNNEISEKSEIFDDQFSVERPDGSNFTLKIRSTKLEDSAMYFCASHGTHGYTFGSGTRLTVV.

V is TRBV29-1 and J is TRBJ2-3, with D possibly matching TRBD1 (6 bases). The CDR3 has 13 residues. V lost 7 bases and J lost 4, with 15 bases in between. Germline values: CDR1 SQVTM, CDR2 ANQGSEA. CDR3 bases: TGCAGCGGGACCCGGGACACCTCAGATACGCAGTATTTT. The encoded protein is CSGTRDTSDTQYF.

The chain is built from TRBV7-6 and TRBJ2-1, with TRBD2 matching over 9 bases. J was trimmed by 1 base and V by 0 bases; bases with no gene match: 7. The CDR3 totals 18 residues. Germline assignment: CDR1 SGHVS and CDR2 FNYEAQ. DNA of the CDR3: TGTGCCAGCAGCTTAGCTTCTCGGACTAGCGCTTCCTACAATGAGCAGTTCTTC. Protein sequence: CASSLASRTSASYNEQFF.

In this sample, this clone turned up a few times. This chain joins TRBV29-1 and TRBJ2-3, with a possible D match to TRBD1 (5 bases). Germline lookup yields CDR1 SQVTM and CDR2 ANQGSEA. Trimming pared 7 bases from V and 6 bases from J, leaving 11 bases between. The CDR3 totals 11 residues. For the CDR3, the DNA is TGCAGCGCCCAGGGATTGGATACGCAGTATTTT. Translated, it gives CSAQGLDTQYF.

J is TRBJ2-1 and V is TRBV9, with 7 bases matching TRBD2. The CDR3 consists of 13 residues. The V segment lost 3 bases and the J segment 12 bases; nucleotides outside the gene matches: 9. Germline lookup yields CDR1 SGDLS and CDR2 YYNGEE. The CDR3 region has the DNA TGTGCCAGCAGCGGGCCCGGGGGGAGAGGGCAGTTCTTC. The encoded protein is CASSGPGGRGQFF.

A remark on this clone: Its ends do not fully match the called genes, so a read error is possible. The rearrangement uses TRBV7-2 and TRBJ2-3; D possibly corresponds to TRBD2 (5 bases). The CDR3 extends over 15 amino acids. The germline V gene encodes CDR1 SGHTA and CDR2 FQGNSA. The CDR3 sequence is CASSLEGASIDTQYF. CDR3 DNA: TGTGCCAGCAGCTTAGAAGGCGCTAGCATAGATACGCAGTATTTT. The full variable domain, in which reference TRBV7-2 and TRBJ2-3 provide the parts outside the CDR3, is GAGVSQSPSNKVTEKGKDVELRCDPISGHTALYWYRQSLGQGLEFLIYFQGNSAPDKSGLPSDRFSAERTGGSVSTLTIQRTQQEDSAVYLCASSLEGASIDTQYFGPGTRLTVL.

The chain is built from TRBV7-9 and TRBJ2-1; weak D call: TRBD2 (6 bases). The CDR3 contains 13 residues. Germline lookup yields CDR1 SEHNR and CDR2 FQNEAQ (reference sequence). With 5 bases removed from V and 6 bases from J, the gap between germline ends came to 11 bases. The CDR3 DNA reads as TGTGCCAGCAGCCAGGCCGGGGGCAATGAGCAGTTCTTC. As protein: CASSQAGGNEQFF.

J is TRBJ1-1 and V is TRBV6-6; maybe TRBD1 (6 bases). V shed 6 bases and J shed 3 bases, with 14 bases lying between them. CDR1 is MNHNY and CDR2 is SVGAGI in the germline V gene (reference sequence). CDR3 length: 14 amino acids. Here the CDR3 DNA reads TGTGCCAGCAGCCATGGGACAAAGTACACTGAAGCTTTCTTT. This encodes CASSHGTKYTEAFF.

The count of this clone is one. The chain joins TRBV5-1 to TRBJ1-2; D is unresolved. V lost 2 bases to trimming and J lost 0 bases, with 8 bases between them. CDR3 size: 14 residues. Germline V gene lookup returns CDR1 SGHRS and CDR2 YFSETQ. Here the CDR3 DNA reads TGCGCCAGCAGCTTAGGAAATACTAACTATGGCTACACCTTC. As protein: CASSLGNTNYGYTF.

The chain carries TRBV5-1 and TRBJ2-6; D not resolved. This CDR3 contains 15 residues. V was cut by 1 base and J by 0 bases, with 5 bases left in between. Per the germline V gene, CDR1 is SGHRS and CDR2 is YFSETQ. CDR3 protein: CASSLPVSGANVLTF. For the CDR3, the DNA is TGCGCCAGCAGCTTGCCGGTCTCTGGGGCCAACGTCCTGACTTTC.

CDR3 residues: CASSKGSGVDEQYF. CDR3 nucleotide sequence: TGCGCCAGCAGCAAAGGCTCGGGGGTGGACGAGCAGTACTTC. The V call is TRBV5-1, the J call TRBJ2-7; TRBD2 is a possible D gene (6 bases). The V end lost 4 bases, the J end lost 5 bases, and 16 bases lay between the germline ends. Germline V gives CDR1 SGHRS, CDR2 YFSETQ. The CDR3 is 14 residues long.

This clone has just a few counts. This CDR3 is CAISGTGTSEGEQFF. The CDR3 nucleotides read TGTGCCATCAGTGGCACCGGGACTAGCGAAGGTGAGCAGTTCTTC. V usage is TRBV10-3 and J usage is TRBJ2-1; the match to TRBD2 covers 10 bases. The CDR3 has 15 residues. From germline, CDR1 is ENHRY and CDR2 SYGVKD. Trimming at V came to 4 bases and at J to 9 bases, leaving 9 bases not matched to a gene.

This chain joins TRBV12-5 and TRBJ1-2, with D possibly matching TRBD1 (5 bases). Per the germline V gene, CDR1 is LGHNT and CDR2 is FRNRAP. There are 15 residues in the CDR3. V was pared by 4 bases and J by 0 bases, with 12 bases between. The CDR3: CASGSAGRTNYGYTF. CDR3 bases: TGTGCTAGTGGTTCCGCGGGACGCACTAACTATGGCTACACCTTC.

V and J are TRBV15 and TRBJ2-2; D gene unclear. Germline CDR1 LNHNV, CDR2 YYDKDF (reference sequence). V was pared by 5 bases and J by 4 bases, with 5 bases between. The CDR3 sequence is 12 residues long. The CDR3 loop is CATSFRTGELFF. The CDR3 nucleotides are TGTGCCACCAGCTTTCGCACCGGGGAGCTGTTTTTT.

The rearrangement joins TRBV29-1 to TRBJ2-3, with D tentatively TRBD2 (7 bases). Trimming removed 0 bases from V and 0 bases from J, with 16 bases in between. CDR3 size: 17 residues. The V gene's germline CDR1 is SQVTM and CDR2 ANQGSEA. The CDR3 DNA reads TGCAGCGTTGAAGAGCCGGCGGGGGACACTAGCACAGATACGCAGTATTTT. It yields the protein CSVEEPAGDTSTDTQYF.